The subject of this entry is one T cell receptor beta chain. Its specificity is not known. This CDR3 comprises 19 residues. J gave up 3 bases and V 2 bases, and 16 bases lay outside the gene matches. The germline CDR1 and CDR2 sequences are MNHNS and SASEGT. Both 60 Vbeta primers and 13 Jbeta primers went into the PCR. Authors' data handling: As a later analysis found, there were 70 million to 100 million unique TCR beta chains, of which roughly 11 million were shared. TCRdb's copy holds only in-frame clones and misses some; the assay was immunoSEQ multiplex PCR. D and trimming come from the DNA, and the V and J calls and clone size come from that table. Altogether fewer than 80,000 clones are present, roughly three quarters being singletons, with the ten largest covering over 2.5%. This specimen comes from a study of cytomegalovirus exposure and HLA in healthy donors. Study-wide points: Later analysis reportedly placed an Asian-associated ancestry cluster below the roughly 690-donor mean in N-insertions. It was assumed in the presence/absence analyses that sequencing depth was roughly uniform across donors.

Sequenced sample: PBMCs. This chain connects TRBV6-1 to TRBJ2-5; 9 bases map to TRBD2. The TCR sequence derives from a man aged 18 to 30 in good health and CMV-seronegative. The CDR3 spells CASSERGGGATRAEETQYF. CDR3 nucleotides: TGTGCCAGCAGTGAAAGGGGCGGGGGGGCCACCAGGGCTGAAGAGACCCAGTACTTC.